The sequence of this TCR beta chain was determined in a study of T cell clonotyping in hematopoietic cell transplantation. General study points: Recipient TCR diversity dropped after transplant; expanded clonotypes rose from day 30 to 180. Few recipient clonotypes overlapped donors; over 95% were de novo at given depth. Higher Inverse Simpson Index values in graft donor and pretransplant recipient predicted broader posttransplant TCR diversity.

The assay was immunoSEQ multiplex PCR, and TCRdb's table has in-frame clones only and misses some. The sample contains a few thousand clones, more than 75% of which appear only once. Blood collection times were about day -28 and days 30, 100, 180 posttransplant. The CDR3 has 14 amino acids. Looked up from germline, CDR1 is SGHTA and CDR2 is FQGNSA. With V trimmed by 1 base and J by 7 bases, 3 bases remained unmatched. On this clone: The antigen is unknown.

Here the sequenced sample was peripheral blood mononuclear cells, taken 100 days after allogeneic stem cell transplant. This receptor was taken from a female patient between 50 and 59 years old who had an allogeneic stem cell transplant from a related donor, so the T cells may come from the graft donor. Some clones in this sample may be carry-over from other donors' samples. The chain links TRBV7-2 to TRBJ2-5, with 10 bases aligning to TRBD2. The CDR3 here is CASSLGSGGGTQYF. In DNA form, the CDR3 reads TGTGCCAGCAGCTTAGGGAGCGGGGGGGGGACCCAGTACTTC.